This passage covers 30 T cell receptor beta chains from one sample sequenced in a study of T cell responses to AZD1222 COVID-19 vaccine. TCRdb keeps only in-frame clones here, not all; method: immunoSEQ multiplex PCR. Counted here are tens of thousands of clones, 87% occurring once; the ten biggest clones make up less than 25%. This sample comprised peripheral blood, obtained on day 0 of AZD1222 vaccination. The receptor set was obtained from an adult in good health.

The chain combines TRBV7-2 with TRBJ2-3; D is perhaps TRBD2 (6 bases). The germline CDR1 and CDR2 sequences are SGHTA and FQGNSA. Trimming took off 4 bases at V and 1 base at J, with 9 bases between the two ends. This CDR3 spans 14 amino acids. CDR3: CASSWGGGTDTQYF. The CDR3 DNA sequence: TGTGCCAGCAGCTGGGGCGGGGGCACAGATACGCAGTATTTT.

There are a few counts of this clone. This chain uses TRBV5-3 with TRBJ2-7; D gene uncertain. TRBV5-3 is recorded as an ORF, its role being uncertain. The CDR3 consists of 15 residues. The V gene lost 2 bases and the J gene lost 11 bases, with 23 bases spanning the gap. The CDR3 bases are TGTGCCAGAAGCTTTCATTTGCGCAGTGCAGGATGTAAGTACTTC. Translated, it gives CARSFHLRSAGCKYF.

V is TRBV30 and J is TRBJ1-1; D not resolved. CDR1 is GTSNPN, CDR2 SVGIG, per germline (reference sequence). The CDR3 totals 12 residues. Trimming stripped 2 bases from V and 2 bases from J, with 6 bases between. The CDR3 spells CAWSPLNTEAFF. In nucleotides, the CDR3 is TGTGCCTGGAGTCCACTAAACACTGAAGCTTTCTTT.

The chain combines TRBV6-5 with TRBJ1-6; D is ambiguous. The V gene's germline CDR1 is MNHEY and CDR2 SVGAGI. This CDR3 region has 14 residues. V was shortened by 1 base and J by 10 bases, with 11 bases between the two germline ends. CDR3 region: CASSYLGSQSPLHF. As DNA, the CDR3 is TGTGCCAGCAGTTACTTGGGGAGTCAATCACCCCTCCACTTT.

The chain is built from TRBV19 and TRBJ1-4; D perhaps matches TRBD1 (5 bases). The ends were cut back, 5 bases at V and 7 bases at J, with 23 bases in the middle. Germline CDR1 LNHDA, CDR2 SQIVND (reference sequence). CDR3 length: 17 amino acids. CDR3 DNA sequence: TGTGCCAGTAGTCTGGGCCGGGGGGAGTTGTATGCTGAAAAACTGTTTTTT. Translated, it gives CASSLGRGELYAEKLFF.

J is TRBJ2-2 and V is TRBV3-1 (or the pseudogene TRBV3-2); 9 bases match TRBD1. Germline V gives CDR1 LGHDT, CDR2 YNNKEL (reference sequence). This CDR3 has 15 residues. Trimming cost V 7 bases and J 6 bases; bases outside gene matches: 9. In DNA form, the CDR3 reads TGTGCCAGCACCCGACAACAGGGGGCGGCCGGGGAGCTGTTTTTT. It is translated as CASTRQQGAAGELFF.

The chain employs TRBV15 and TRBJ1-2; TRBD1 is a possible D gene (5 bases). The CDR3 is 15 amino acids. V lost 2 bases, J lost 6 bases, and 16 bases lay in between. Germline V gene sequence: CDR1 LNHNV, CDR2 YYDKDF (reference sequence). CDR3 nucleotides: TGTGCCACCAGCAGAAGGGATCTTTGGGGGGATGGCTACACCTTC. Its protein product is CATSRRDLWGDGYTF.

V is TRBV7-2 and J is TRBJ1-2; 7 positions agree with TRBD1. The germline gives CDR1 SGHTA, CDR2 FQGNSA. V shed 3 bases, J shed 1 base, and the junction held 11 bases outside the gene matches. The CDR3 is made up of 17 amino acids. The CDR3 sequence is CASSLGPGQRFNYGYTF. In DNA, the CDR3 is TGTGCCAGCAGCTTGGGACCGGGACAGAGATTTAACTATGGCTACACCTTC.

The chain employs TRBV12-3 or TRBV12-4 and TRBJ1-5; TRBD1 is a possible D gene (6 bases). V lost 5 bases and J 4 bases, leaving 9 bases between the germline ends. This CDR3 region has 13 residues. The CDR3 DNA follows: TGTGCCAGCAGTAACAGGGATAATCAGCCCCAGCATTTT. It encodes CASSNRDNQPQHF.

CDR3 DNA sequence: TGCGCCAGCAGCTTGTCCACAGAGGGGACTGAAGCTTTCTTT. This codes for CASSLSTEGTEAFF. The chain uses TRBV5-1 and TRBJ1-1; tentative D call: TRBD1 (5 bases). Per the germline V gene, CDR1 is SGHRS and CDR2 is YFSETQ. V was cut by 1 base and J by 5 bases, with 12 bases left in between. This CDR3 has 14 amino acids.

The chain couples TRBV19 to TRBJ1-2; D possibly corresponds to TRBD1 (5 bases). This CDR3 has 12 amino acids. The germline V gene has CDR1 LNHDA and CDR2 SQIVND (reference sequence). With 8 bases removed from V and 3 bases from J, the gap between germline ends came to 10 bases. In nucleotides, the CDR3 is TGTGCCAGTTGGGACCTACACTATGGCTACACCTTC. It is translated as CASWDLHYGYTF.

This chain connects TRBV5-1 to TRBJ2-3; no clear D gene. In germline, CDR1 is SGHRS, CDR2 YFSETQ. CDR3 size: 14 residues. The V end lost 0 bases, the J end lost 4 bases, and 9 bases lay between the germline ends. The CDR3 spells CASSLEFNSDTQYF. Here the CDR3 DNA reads TGCGCCAGCAGCTTGGAATTTAATTCAGATACGCAGTATTTT.

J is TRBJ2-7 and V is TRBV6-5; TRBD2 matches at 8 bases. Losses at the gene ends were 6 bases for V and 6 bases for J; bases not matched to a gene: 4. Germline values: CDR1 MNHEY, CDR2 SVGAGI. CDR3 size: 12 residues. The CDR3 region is CASRNAGGEQYF. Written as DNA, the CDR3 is TGTGCCAGCAGAAACGCGGGAGGCGAGCAGTACTTC.

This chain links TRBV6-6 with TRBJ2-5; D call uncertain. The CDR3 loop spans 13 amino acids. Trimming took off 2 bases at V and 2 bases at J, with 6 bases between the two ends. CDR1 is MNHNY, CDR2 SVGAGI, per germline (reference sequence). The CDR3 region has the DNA TGTGCCAGCAGTTACGGCCCACAAGAGACCCAGTACTTC. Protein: CASSYGPQETQYF.

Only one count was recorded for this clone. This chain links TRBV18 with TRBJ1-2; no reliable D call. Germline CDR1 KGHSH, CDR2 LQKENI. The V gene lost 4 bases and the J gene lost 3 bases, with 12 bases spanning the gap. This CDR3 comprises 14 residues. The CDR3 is CASSLGPKDYGYTF. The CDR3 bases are TGTGCCAGCTCACTTGGACCGAAGGACTATGGCTACACCTTC.

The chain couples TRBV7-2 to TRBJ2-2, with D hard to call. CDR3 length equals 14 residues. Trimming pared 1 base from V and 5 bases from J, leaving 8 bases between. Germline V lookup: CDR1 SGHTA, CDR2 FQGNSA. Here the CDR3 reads CASSLGRVTGELFF. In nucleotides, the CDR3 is TGTGCCAGCAGCTTAGGCCGTGTGACCGGGGAGCTGTTTTTT.

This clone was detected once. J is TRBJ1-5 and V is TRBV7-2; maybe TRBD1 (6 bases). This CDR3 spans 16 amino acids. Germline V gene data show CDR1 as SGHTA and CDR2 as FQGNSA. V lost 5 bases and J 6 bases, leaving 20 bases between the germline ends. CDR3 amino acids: CASSRGGRAGGQPQHF. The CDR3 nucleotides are TGTGCCAGCAGCAGGGGGGGCAGGGCTGGAGGTCAGCCCCAGCATTTT. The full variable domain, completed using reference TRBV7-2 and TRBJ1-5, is GAGVSQSPSNKVTEKGKDVELRCDPISGHTALYWYRQSLGQGLEFLIYFQGNSAPDKSGLPSDRFSAERTGGSVSTLTIQRTQQEDSAVYLCASSRGGRAGGQPQHFGDGTRLSIL.

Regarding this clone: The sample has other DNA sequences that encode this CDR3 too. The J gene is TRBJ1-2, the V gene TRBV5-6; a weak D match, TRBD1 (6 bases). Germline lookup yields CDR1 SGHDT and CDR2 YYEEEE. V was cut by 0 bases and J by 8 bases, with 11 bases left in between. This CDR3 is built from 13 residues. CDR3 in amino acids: CASSLVGAQGYTF. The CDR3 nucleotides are TGTGCCAGCAGCTTGGTGGGGGCGCAGGGCTACACCTTC.

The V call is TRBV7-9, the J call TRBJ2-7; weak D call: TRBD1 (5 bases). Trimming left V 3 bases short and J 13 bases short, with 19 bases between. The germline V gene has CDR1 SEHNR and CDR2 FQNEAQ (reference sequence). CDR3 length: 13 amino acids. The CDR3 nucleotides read TGTGCCAGCAGCTTTGACAGTGCGAGGACGTCTTACTTC. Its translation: CASSFDSARTSYF.

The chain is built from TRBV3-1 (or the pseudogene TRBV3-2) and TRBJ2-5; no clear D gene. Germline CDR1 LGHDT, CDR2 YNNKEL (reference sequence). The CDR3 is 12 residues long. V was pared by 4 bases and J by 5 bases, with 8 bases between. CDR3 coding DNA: TGTGCCAGCAGCCCTCCTGGGGAGACCCAGTACTTC. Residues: CASSPPGETQYF.

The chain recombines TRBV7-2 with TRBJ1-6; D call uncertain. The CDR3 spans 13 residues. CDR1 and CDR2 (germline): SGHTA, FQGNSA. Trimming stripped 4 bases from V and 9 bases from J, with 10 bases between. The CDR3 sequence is CASSSQPGSPLHF. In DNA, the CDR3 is TGTGCCAGCAGCTCCCAACCGGGTTCACCCCTCCACTTT. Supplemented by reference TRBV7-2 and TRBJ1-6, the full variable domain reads GAGVSQSPSNKVTEKGKDVELRCDPISGHTALYWYRQSLGQGLEFLIYFQGNSAPDKSGLPSDRFSAERTGGSVSTLTIQRTQQEDSAVYLCASSSQPGSPLHFGNGTRLTVT.

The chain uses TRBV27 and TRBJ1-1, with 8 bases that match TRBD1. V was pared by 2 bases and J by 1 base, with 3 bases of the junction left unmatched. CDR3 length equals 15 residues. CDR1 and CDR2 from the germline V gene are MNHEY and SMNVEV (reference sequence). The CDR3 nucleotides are TGTGCCAGCAGTTTAGGGGGGACAGGGAACACTGAAGCTTTCTTT. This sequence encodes CASSLGGTGNTEAFF.

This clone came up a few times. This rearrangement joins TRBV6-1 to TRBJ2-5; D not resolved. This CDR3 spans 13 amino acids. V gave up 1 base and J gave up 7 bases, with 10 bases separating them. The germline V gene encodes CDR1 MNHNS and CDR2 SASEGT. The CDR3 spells CASSEDPVGTQYF. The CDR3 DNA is TGTGCCAGCAGTGAAGACCCGGTAGGGACCCAGTACTTC.

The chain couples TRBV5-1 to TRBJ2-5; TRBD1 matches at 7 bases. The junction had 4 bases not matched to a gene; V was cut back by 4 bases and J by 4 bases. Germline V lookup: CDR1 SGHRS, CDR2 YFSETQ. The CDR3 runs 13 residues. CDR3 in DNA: TGCGCCAGCAGCCCACACAGGGGAGAGACCCAGTACTTC. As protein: CASSPHRGETQYF.

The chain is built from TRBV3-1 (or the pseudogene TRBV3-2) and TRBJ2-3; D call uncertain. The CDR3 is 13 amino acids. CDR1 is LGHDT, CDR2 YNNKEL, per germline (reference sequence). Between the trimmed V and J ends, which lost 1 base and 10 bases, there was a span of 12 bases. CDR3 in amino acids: CASSQGGRESQYF. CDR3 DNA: TGTGCCAGCAGCCAAGGGGGTAGAGAGTCGCAGTATTTT.

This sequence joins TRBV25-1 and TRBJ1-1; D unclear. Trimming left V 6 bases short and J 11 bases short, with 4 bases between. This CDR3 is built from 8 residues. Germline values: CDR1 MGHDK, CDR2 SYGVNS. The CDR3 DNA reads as TGTGCCAGCAGGGAGGCTTTCTTT. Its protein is CASREAFF.

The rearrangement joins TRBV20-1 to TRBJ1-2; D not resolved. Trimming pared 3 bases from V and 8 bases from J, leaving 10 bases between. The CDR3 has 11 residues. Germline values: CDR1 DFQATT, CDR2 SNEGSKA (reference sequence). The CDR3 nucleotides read TGCAGTGCTAGTCCCTCGGGCGGCTACACCTTC. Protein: CSASPSGGYTF.

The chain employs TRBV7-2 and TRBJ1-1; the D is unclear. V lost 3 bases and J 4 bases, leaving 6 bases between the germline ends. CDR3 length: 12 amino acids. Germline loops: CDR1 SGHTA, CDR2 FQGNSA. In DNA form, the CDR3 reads TGTGCCAGCAGCTTCGGCAGCACTGAAGCTTTCTTT. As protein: CASSFGSTEAFF.

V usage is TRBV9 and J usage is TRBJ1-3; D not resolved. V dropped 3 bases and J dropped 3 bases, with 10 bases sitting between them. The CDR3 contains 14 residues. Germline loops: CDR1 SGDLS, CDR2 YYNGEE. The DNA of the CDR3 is TGTGCCAGCAGCGGGTGGGAGGGTGGAAACACCATATATTTT. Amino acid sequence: CASSGWEGGNTIYF.

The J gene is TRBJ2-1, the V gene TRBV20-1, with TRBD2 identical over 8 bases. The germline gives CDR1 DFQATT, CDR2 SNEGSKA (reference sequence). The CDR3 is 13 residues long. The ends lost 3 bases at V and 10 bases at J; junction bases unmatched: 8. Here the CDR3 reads CSASRSSGREQFF. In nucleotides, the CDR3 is TGCAGTGCTAGTAGGTCTAGCGGGCGGGAGCAGTTCTTC.